The clone carrying this T cell receptor (beta chain) was observed many times. The germline V gene encodes CDR1 LGHDT and CDR2 YNNKEL (reference sequence). The CDR3 runs 16 residues. Deletions cut 2 bases from V and 5 bases from J, with 15 bases between. TCRdb re-analysed the 5' RACE reads in MiXCR, keeping a single row per CDR3 protein. The sample contains a few hundred thousand distinct CDR3 sequences, about 28% of which appear only once. This sample is part of a study of identical twins' blood T cells. J is TRBJ1-4 and V is TRBV3-1; D remains unclear. The receptor was isolated from a woman between 18 and 55 years old in good health. Input material: PBMCs. The CDR3, as DNA: TGTGCCAGCAGCCAACGATCTGGAGGAGGGAATGAAAAACTGTTTTTT. The encoded protein is CASSQRSGGGNEKLFF.